In this sample, the clone carrying this TCR beta chain turned up a few times. What it binds is not known. This entry is derived from a study of T-cell memory formation after mild COVID-19. Study-wide results and limits: Day 15 to 85 contracting clones showed balanced CD4/CD8; later expanders leaned CD4+. Contracting CD8+ clones were enriched in EMRA, CD4+ mainly in CM and EM. A subset of responding clones appeared in pre-infection memory, suggesting cross-reactive memory joined.

CDR1 is KGHDR, CDR2 SFDVKD, per germline. This CDR3 has 14 amino acids. V lost 7 bases to trimming and J lost 7 bases; unmatched junction nucleotides: 10. UMIs and sample barcodes were carried by the TCR alpha and TCR beta cDNA libraries that 5'RACE produced using constant-segment primers. TCRdb reprocessed the 5' RACE reads with MiXCR, giving one entry per CDR3 protein. This sample yields 450,000 or so distinct CDR3 sequences, of which 25% are seen a single time; around an eighth belongs to the top ten. The sample consisted of PBMCs or a T cell subset sorted from them (not recorded which). The sequence was obtained from an adult woman who had mild COVID-19 (a few samples of this study predate the infection). Cell type and time point are not known. The rearrangement links TRBV24-1 to TRBJ2-7, with 9 bases lining up with TRBD1. The CDR3 region is CATSAGQGAGEQYF. CDR3 nucleotides: TGTGCCACCAGCGCGGGACAGGGAGCGGGGGAGCAGTACTTC.